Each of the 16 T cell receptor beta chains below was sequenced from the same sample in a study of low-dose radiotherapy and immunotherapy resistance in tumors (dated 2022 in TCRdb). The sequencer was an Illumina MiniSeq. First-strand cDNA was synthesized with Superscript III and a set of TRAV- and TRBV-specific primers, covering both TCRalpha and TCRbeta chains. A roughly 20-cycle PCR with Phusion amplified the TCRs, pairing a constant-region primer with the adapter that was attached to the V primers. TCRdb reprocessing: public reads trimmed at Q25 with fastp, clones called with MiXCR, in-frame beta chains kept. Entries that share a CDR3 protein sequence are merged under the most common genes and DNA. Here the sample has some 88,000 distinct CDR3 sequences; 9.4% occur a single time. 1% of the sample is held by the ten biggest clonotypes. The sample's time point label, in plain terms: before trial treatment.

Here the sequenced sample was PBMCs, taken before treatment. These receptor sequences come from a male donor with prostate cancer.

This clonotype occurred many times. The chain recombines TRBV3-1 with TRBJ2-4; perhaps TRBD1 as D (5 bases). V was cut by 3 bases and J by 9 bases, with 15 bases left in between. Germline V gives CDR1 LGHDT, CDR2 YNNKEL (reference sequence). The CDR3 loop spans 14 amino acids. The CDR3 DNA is TGTGCCAGCAGCCATGGTAGCTCTAGGGGCATTCAGTACTTC. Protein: CASSHGSSRGIQYF.

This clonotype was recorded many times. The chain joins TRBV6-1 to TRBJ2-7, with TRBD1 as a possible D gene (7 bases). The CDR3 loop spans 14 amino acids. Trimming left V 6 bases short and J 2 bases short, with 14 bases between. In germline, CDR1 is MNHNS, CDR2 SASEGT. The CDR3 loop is CASSPQGGPYEQYF. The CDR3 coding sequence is TGTGCCAGCAGCCCGCAGGGGGGTCCCTACGAGCAGTACTTC.

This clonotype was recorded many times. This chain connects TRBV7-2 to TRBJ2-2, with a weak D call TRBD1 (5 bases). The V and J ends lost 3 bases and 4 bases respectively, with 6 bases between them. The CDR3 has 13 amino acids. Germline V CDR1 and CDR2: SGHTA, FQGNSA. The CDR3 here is CASSFRVTGELFF. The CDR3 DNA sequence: TGTGCCAGCAGCTTCAGGGTCACCGGGGAGCTGTTTTTT.

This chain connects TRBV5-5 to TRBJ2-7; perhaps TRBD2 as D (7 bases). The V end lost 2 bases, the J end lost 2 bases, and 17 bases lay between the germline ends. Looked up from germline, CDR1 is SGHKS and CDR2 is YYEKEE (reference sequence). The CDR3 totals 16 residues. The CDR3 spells CASSFGLGGAAYEQYF. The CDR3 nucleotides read TGTGCCAGCAGCTTCGGATTGGGGGGGGCGGCCTACGAGCAGTACTTC.

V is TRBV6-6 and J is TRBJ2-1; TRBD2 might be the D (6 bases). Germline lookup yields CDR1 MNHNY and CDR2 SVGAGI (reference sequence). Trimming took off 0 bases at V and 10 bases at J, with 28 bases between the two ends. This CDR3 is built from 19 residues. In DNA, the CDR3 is TGTGCCAGCAGTTACTCGAGTCGTACGGGGGACGGAGGTCTGTACGAGCAGTTCTTC. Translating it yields CASSYSSRTGDGGLYEQFF.

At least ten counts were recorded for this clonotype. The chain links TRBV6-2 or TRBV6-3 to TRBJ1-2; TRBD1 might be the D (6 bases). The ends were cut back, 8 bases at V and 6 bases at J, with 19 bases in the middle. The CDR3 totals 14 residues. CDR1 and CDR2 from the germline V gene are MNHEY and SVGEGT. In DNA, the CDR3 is TGTGCCAGCTGGGTCTCCTTACAGGGCAATGGCTACACCTTC. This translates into CASWVSLQGNGYTF.

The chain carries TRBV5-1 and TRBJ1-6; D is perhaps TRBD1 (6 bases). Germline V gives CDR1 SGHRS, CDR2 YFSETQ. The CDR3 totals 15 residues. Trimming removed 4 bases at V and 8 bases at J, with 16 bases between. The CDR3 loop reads CASSGRGPGDSPLHF. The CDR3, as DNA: TGCGCCAGCAGCGGACGGGGGCCCGGGGATTCACCCCTCCACTTT.

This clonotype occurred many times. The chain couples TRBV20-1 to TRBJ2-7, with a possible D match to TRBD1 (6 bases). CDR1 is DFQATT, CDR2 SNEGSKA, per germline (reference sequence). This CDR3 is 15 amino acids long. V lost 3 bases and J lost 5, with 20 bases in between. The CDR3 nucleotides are TGCAGTGCTAGTGGGTTCCAGGGGTATGGCAACGAGCAGTACTTC. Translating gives CSASGFQGYGNEQYF.

The CDR3: CAISESGGAGNEQFF. In nucleotides, the CDR3 is TGTGCCATCAGTGAGTCGGGGGGAGCGGGGAATGAGCAGTTCTTC. The chain carries TRBV10-3 and TRBJ2-1, with 7 bases lining up with TRBD2. Germline V gene sequence: CDR1 ENHRY, CDR2 SYGVKD. The CDR3 contains 15 residues. After removal of 0 bases from V and 7 bases from J, the junction contained 6 bases not matched to a gene.

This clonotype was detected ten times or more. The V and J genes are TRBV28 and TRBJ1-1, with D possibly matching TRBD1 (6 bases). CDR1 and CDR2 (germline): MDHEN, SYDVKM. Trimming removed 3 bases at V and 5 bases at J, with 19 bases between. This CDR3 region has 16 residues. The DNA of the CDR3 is TGTGCCAGCAGTTTTGGGGCAGGGGACGGAAGGACTGAAGCTTTCTTT. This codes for CASSFGAGDGRTEAFF.

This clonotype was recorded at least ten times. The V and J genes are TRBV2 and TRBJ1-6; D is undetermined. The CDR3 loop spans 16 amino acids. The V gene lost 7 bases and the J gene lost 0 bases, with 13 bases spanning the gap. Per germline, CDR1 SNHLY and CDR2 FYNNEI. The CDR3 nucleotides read TGTGCCAGCACCAAGGAGGCGAGCTCCTATAATTCACCCCTCCACTTT. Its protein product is CASTKEASSYNSPLHF.

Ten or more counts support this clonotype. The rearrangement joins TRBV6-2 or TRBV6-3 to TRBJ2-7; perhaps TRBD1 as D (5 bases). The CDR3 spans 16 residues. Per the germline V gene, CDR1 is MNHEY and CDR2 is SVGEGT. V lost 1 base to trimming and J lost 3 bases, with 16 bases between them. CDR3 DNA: TGTGCCAGCAGTTACTTACAGGATCTTTCTTACTACGAGCAGTACTTC. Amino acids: CASSYLQDLSYYEQYF.

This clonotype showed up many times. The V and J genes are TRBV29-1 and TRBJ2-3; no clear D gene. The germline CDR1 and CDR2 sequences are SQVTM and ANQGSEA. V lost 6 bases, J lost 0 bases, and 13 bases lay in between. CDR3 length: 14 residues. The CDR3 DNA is TGCAGCGTGCAGTTTGGTCCGAGCACAGATACGCAGTATTTT. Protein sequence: CSVQFGPSTDTQYF.

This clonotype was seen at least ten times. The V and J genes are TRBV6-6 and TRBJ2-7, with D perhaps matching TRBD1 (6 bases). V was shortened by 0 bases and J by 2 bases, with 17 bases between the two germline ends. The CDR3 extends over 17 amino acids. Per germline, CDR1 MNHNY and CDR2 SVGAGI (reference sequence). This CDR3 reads CASSYSTGPQGPYEQYF. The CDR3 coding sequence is TGTGCCAGCAGTTACTCGACAGGTCCACAGGGACCCTACGAGCAGTACTTC.

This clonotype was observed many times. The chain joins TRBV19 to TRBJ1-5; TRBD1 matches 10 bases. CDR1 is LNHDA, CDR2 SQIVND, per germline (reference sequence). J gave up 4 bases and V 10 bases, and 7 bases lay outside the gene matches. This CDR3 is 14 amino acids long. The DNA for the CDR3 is TGTGCCACCCAGGACAGGGGGGGAAATCAGCCCCAGCATTTT. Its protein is CATQDRGGNQPQHF.

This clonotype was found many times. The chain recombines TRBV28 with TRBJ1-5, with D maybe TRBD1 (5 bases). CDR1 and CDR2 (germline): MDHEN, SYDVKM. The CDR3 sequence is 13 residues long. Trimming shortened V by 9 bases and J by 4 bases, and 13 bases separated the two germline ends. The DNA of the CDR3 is TGTGCCAGGGGGGGGGTGCCAAATCAGCCCCAGCATTTT. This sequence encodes CARGGVPNQPQHF.